The TCR beta chain described here comes from a study of cytomegalovirus exposure and HLA in healthy donors. At the level of the study: Of approximately 400 genotyped donors, about 81% clustered with self-reported Caucasian donors.

Whole-study findings and limits: Earlier results showed most TCR beta V segments being productive about 87% or about 30% of the time. Among TCR beta chains of equal frequency, HLA-associated ones were more clonally expanded in a later analysis.

Worth noting for this clone: Antigen: not known.

The germline V gene has CDR1 MDHEN and CDR2 SYDVKM. This CDR3 spans 15 amino acids. The V segment lost 8 bases and the J segment 0 bases; nucleotides outside the gene matches: 6. The PCR ran on 60 Vbeta and 13 Jbeta primers. Clones were sequenced by immunoSEQ multiplex PCR, and TCRdb holds only the in-frame ones, with some missing. The sample lists some 190,000 clones, about 69% occurring once. V and J are TRBV28 and TRBJ2-5, with 10 bases lining up with TRBD1. The TCR was taken from a man under 40 in good health and CMV-seropositive. The sample consisted of PBMCs. Written as DNA, the CDR3 is TGTGCCAGCCGCTCGGGACAGGGGAACCAAGAGACCCAGTACTTC. Translation gives CASRSGQGNQETQYF.